This is a list of T cell receptor beta chains from one sample in a study of OX40 agonist ivuxolimab in advanced cancers. Clones were sequenced by immunoSEQ multiplex PCR, and TCRdb holds only the in-frame ones, with some missing. The profile shows 79,000 or so clones, less than 95% of them singletons. The source was CD4+ or CD8+ T cells sorted from blood, collected in a trial of the OX40 agonist ivuxolimab. The source of these receptors is an adult with an advanced solid tumor such as melanoma, head and neck, liver or kidney cancer. Each CDR3 is given with its conserved first and last residue. The order of the fields is CDR3 length, D gene, J gene, V gene, CDR3 protein. A D gene is named only where the DNA matches it firmly.

13 | . | TRBJ2-7 | TRBV5-6 | CASSLAGPTEQYF
14 | . | TRBJ2-7 | TRBV14 | CASSQAILLSEQYF
15 | . | TRBJ2-3 | TRBV7-3 | CASSDGTDSTDTQYF
13 | TRBD2 | TRBJ2-5 | TRBV28 | CASRFLAEETQYF
16 | TRBD2 | TRBJ2-5 | TRBV23-1 | CASSHFYLAGEGTQYF
14 | TRBD2 | TRBJ2-1 | TRBV5-4 | CASSFPSGDNEQFF
15 | TRBD2 | TRBJ2-3 | TRBV10-3 | CAISLSGVSTDTQYF
13 | TRBD1 | TRBJ2-5 | TRBV28 | CASRGQGRETQYF
15 | . | TRBJ2-3 | TRBV4-2 | CASSQEKTDTDTQYF
13 | . | TRBJ1-1 | TRBV5-1 | CASSLQGNTEAFF
15 | . | TRBJ2-5 | TRBV30 | CAWSLMGAGGETQYF
17 | TRBD1 | TRBJ1-6 | TRBV4-1 | CASSYRTWDRDNSPLHF
16 | . | TRBJ1-3 | TRBV11-2 | CASSSPRFGAGNTIYF
12 | . | TRBJ2-5 | TRBV2 | CASSSRAETQYF
15 | . | TRBJ2-1 | TRBV19 | CASNRDTSSYNEQFF
12 | . | TRBJ2-3 | TRBV30 | CAWSRSPDTQYF
15 | TRBD2 | TRBJ2-1 | TRBV5-4 | CASSPPGGRHNEQFF
16 | . | TRBJ2-4 | TRBV4-1 | CASSQEGPAAKNIQYF
12 | . | TRBJ2-7 | TRBV29-1 | CSVEGTGYEQYF
17 | TRBD2 | TRBJ2-7 | TRBV7-2 | CASSLAGLARSSYEQYF
15 | . | TRBJ2-2 | TRBV6-5 | CASSRSTGGTGELFF
15 | . | TRBJ1-1 | TRBV11-2 | CASRIGGTQNTEAFF
13 | TRBD1 | TRBJ1-1 | TRBV30 | CAWTPDRDTEAFF
13 | . | TRBJ2-7 | TRBV7-2 | CASSASRTYEQYF
15 | . | TRBJ1-1 | TRBV4-3 | CASSQDFQKNTEAFF
16 | TRBD1 | TRBJ1-2 | TRBV11-2 | CASSHPQGAPTYGYTF
13 | . | TRBJ1-5 | TRBV5-1 | CASSSHQGEPQHF
12 | TRBD1 | TRBJ1-1 | TRBV10-3 | CAIRTGSTEAFF
15 | TRBD1 | TRBJ2-7 | TRBV7-6 | CASSLVVGQVGEQYF
14 | . | TRBJ1-2 | TRBV7-9 | CASSLALVNYGYTF
16 | . | TRBJ2-6 | TRBV5-4 | CASSQRTVSGANVLTF
17 | . | TRBJ1-4 | TRBV5-4 | CASSPTERDTTNEKLFF
15 | . | TRBJ1-5 | TRBV21-1 | CASSTQTLGPRPQHF
15 | TRBD1 | TRBJ2-3 | TRBV5-1 | CASSPGQGRADTQYF
18 | . | TRBJ2-2 | TRBV4-3 | CASSQEEGRGRFSGELFF
14 | TRBD1 | TRBJ1-4 | TRBV7-9 | CASSLTGNREKLFF
15 | . | TRBJ2-1 | TRBV6-1 | CASSQDRQKYNEQFF
14 | TRBD2 | TRBJ2-7 | TRBV30 | CAWNPSGRNYEQYF
14 | . | TRBJ1-2 | TRBV28 | CASSSFPGHYGYTF
15 | . | TRBJ1-3 | TRBV6-1 | CASSEAILSGNTIYF
15 | . | TRBJ2-2 | TRBV25-1 | CASSGGAWNTGELFF
13 | . | TRBJ2-1 | TRBV27 | CASRGPSYNEQFF
14 | . | TRBJ1-2 | TRBV6-6 | CASSPRGKNYGYTF
16 | TRBD2 | TRBJ2-2 | TRBV27 | CASSSPFRGSTGELFF
16 | . | TRBJ2-7 | TRBV28 | CASTLGWGQGGGEQYF
14 | . | TRBJ2-5 | TRBV19 | CASSIGTLQETQYF
12 | . | TRBJ1-2 | TRBV9 | CASSVESYGYTF
16 | . | TRBJ2-3 | TRBV6-1 | CASSEALLRGGNTQYF
15 | TRBD1 | TRBJ1-5 | TRBV28 | CASSFLTGGYQPQHF
21 | TRBD2 | TRBJ2-3 | TRBV5-1 | CASSLGRTSGRVVGDTDTQYF
14 | TRBD1 | TRBJ1-1 | TRBV18 | CASSPSDRGTEAFF
15 | . | TRBJ1-2 | TRBV28 | CASSPAGLRPHGYTF
13 | . | TRBJ2-4 | TRBV10-1 | CASLTFNQNIQYF
16 | TRBD2 | TRBJ2-5 | TRBV27 | CASSFRLAGGQETQYF
17 | TRBD1 | TRBJ2-6 | TRBV6-7 | CASSYAGGPSGANVLTF
12 | . | TRBJ1-4 | TRBV6-5 | CASTNPGEKLFF
11 | . | TRBJ2-7 | TRBV5-1 | CASSTSYEQYF
13 | TRBD2 | TRBJ2-5 | TRBV19 | CASKLRGGETQYF
14 | TRBD1 | TRBJ1-1 | TRBV6-5 | CASVRGTANTEAFF